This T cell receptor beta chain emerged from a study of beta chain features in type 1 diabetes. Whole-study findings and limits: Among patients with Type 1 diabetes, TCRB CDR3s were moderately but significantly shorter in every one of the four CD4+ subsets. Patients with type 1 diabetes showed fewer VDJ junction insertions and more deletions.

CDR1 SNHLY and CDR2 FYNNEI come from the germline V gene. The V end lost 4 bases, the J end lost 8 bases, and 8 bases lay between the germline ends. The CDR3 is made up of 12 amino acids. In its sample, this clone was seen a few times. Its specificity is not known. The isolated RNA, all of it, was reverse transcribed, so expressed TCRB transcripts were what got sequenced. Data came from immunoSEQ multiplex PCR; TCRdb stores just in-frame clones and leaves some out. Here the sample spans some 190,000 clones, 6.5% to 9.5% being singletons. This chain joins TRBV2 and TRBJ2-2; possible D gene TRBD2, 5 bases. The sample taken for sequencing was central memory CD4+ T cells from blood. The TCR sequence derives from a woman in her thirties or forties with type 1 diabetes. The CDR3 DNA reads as TGTGCCAGCAGTGTACAGCGGGGGGAGCTGTTTTTT. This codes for CASSVQRGELFF.